This TCR beta chain stems from a study of monozygotic twins with inflammatory bowel disease. Points from the study as a whole: Especially with disease activity, IBD patients had fewer clonotypes in common with others than healthy twins did.

With the 5' RACE reads reprocessed, TCRdb shows one record per CDR3 protein and no DNA. The sample has around 450,000 distinct CDR3 sequences; the top ten hold about 2.3%. Whole blood that had not undergone T cell sorting provided the isolated total RNA. The CDR3 loop spans 13 amino acids. CDR1 and CDR2 from the germline V gene are MDHEN and SYDVKM. As to this clonotype: Its antigen is unidentified.

This chain connects TRBV28 to TRBJ1-2; TCRdb selects TRBD1, and the lack of DNA leaves this call unchecked. The sequencing input was blood. This clonotype originated in a human donor with ulcerative colitis or Crohn's disease, or a healthy co-twin of an affected twin (not recorded which). The CDR3 is CASASGPGYGYTF.